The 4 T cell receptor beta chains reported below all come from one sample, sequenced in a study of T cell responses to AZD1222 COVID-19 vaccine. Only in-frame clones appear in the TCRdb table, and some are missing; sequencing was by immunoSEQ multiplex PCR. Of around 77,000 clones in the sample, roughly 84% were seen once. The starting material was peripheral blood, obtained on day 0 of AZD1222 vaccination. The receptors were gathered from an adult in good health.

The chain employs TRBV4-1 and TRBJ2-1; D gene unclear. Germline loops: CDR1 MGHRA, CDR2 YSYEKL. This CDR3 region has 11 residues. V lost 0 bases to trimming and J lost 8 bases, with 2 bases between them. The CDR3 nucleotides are TGCGCCAGCAGCCAAGATCATGAGCAGTTCTTC. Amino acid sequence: CASSQDHEQFF.

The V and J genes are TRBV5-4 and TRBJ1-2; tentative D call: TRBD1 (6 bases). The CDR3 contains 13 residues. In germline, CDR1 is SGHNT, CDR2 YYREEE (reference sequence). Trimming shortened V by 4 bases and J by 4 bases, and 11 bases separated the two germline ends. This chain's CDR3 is CASSPGEGYGYTF. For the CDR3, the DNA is TGTGCCAGCAGCCCAGGGGAGGGCTATGGCTACACCTTC.

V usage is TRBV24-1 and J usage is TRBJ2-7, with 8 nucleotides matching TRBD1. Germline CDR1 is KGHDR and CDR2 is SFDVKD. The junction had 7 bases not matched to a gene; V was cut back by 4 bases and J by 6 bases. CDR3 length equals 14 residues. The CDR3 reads CATSDEDRVGEQYF. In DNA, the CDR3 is TGTGCCACCAGTGACGAGGACAGGGTTGGCGAGCAGTACTTC.

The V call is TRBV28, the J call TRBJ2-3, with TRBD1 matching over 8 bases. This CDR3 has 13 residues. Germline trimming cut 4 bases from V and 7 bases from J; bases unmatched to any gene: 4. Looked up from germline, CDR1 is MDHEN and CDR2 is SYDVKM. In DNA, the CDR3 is TGTGCCAGCAGTTCAGGGGGCAAAAATACGCAGTATTTT. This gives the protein CASSSGGKNTQYF.